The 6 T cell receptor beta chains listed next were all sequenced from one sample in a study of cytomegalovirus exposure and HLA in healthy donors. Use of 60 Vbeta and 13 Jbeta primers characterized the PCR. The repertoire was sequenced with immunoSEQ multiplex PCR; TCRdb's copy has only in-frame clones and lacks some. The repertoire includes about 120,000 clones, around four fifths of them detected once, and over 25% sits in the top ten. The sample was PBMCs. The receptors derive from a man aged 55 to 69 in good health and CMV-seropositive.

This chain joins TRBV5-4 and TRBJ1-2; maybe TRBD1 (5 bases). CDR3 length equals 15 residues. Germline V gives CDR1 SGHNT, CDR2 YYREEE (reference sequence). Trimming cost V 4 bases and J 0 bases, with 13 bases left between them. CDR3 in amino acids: CASSTQGTANYGYTF. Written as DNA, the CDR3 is TGTGCCAGCAGCACTCAGGGTACAGCTAACTATGGCTACACCTTC.

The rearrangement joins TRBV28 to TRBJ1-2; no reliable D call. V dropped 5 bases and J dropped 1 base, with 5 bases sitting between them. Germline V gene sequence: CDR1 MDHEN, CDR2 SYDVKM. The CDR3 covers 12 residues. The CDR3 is CASSPRNYGYTF. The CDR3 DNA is TGTGCCAGCAGTCCGCGTAACTATGGCTACACCTTC.

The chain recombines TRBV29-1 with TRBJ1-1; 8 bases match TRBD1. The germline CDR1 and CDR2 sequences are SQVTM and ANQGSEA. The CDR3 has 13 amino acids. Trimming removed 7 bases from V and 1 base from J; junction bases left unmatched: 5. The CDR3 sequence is CSAYRGANTEAFF. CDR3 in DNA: TGCAGCGCCTACAGGGGGGCGAACACTGAAGCTTTCTTT.

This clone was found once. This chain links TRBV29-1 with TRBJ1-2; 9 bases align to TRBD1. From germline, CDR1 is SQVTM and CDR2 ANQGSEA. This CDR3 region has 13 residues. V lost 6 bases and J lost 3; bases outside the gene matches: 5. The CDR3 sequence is CSVGGDRDYGYTF. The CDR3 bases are TGCAGCGTGGGTGGGGACAGGGACTATGGCTACACCTTC.

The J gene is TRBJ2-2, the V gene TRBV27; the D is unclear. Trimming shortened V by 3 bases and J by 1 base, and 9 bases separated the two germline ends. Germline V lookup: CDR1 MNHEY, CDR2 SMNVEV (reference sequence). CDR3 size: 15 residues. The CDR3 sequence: CASSFWAKNTGELFF. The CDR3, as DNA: TGTGCCAGCAGTTTCTGGGCAAAGAACACCGGGGAGCTGTTTTTT.

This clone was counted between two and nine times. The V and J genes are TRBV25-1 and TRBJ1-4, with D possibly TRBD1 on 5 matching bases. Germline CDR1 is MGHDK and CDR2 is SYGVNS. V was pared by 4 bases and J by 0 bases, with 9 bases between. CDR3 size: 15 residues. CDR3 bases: TGTGCCAGCAGTGCCCAACAGGCAACTAATGAAAAACTGTTTTTT. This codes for CASSAQQATNEKLFF.